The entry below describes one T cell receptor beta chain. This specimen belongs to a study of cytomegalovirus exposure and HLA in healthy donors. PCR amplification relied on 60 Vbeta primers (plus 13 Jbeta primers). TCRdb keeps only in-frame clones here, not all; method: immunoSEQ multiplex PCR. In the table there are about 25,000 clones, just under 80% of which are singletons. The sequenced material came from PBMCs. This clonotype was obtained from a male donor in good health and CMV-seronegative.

The CDR3 reads CASTMGGSNGYTF. The CDR3 DNA reads TGTGCCAGCACCATGGGGGGGTCTAATGGCTACACCTTC. This rearrangement joins TRBV6-5 to TRBJ1-2; weak D call: TRBD1 (5 bases). V was shortened by 7 bases and J by 6 bases, with 15 bases between the two germline ends. This CDR3 is built from 13 residues. Looked up from germline, CDR1 is MNHEY and CDR2 is SVGAGI.